These T cell receptor beta chains were read from a single sample in a study of shared clonotypes between healthy human individuals. The table came from immunoSEQ multiplex PCR; TCRdb's copy has only in-frame clones and leaves some out. Of hundreds of thousands of clones listed, 60% to 75% are singletons. The specimen sequenced was memory CD4+ T cells sorted from blood. These receptors all stem from a woman in her twenties or thirties in good health. Each CDR3 is given with its conserved first and last residue. Each record gives: clone size, J gene, V gene, D gene, CDR3 protein, CDR3 DNA. D genes are given only for firm matches. A row's size may be missing; if present it is once, few, many or a size class.

size: NA
J: TRBJ2-7
V: TRBV7-9
D: TRBD2
CDR3: CASSFGTSLYEQYF
DNA: TGTGCCAGCAGCTTCGGGACTAGTCTCTACGAGCAGTACTTC

size: NA
J: TRBJ1-1
V: TRBV29-1
D: NA
CDR3: CSVEAGTPRAFF
DNA: TGCAGCGTTGAAGCCGGGACACCGAGGGCTTTCTTT

size: NA
J: TRBJ1-1
V: TRBV5-8
D: TRBD1
CDR3: CASSFYGTGGNTEAFF
DNA: TGTGCCAGCAGCTTTTACGGGACAGGGGGTAACACTGAAGCTTTCTTT

size: NA
J: TRBJ2-6
V: TRBV7-9
D: NA
CDR3: CASSLRLSGANVLTF
DNA: TGTGCCAGCAGCTTACGGCTCTCTGGGGCCAACGTCCTGACTTTC

size: many
J: TRBJ1-1
V: TRBV11-2
D: NA
CDR3: CASSLQLGTEAFF
DNA: TGTGCCAGCAGCTTACAGCTGGGCACTGAAGCTTTCTTT

size: once
J: TRBJ2-7
V: TRBV27
D: TRBD2
CDR3: CASSRQGLAGPYEQYF
DNA: TGTGCCAGCAGCCGCCAAGGACTAGCGGGGCCCTACGAGCAGTACTTC

size: NA
J: TRBJ1-6
V: TRBV6-1
D: NA
CDR3: CASSAGPYNSPLHF
DNA: TGTGCCAGCAGTGCGGGACCATATAATTCACCCCTCCACTTT

size: few
J: TRBJ2-7
V: TRBV25-1
D: TRBD2
CDR3: CASRFGTSGTEQYF
DNA: TGTGCCAGCAGATTTGGGACTAGCGGGACCGAGCAGTACTTC

size: NA
J: TRBJ2-3
V: TRBV6-1
D: TRBD2
CDR3: CASSEEAGGPPTDTQYF
DNA: TGTGCCAGCAGTGAAGAGGCGGGGGGACCCCCCACAGATACGCAGTATTTT

size: few
J: TRBJ2-5
V: TRBV2
D: NA
CDR3: CASTLEETQYF
DNA: TGTGCCAGCACGCTAGAAGAGACCCAGTACTTC

size: NA
J: TRBJ2-7
V: TRBV28
D: NA
CDR3: CASSSSAAERYEQYF
DNA: TGTGCCAGCAGTTCTAGCGCGGCGGAGCGGTACGAGCAGTACTTC

size: NA
J: TRBJ2-7
V: TRBV29-1
D: TRBD2
CDR3: CSVISGSSSYEQYF
DNA: TGCAGCGTTATCAGCGGGAGTTCATCCTACGAGCAGTACTTC

size: once
J: TRBJ1-2
V: TRBV27
D: TRBD1
CDR3: CASSSWDRNYGYTF
DNA: TGTGCCAGCAGTTCGTGGGACAGAAACTATGGCTACACCTTC

size: NA
J: TRBJ2-2
V: TRBV7-4
D: NA
CDR3: CASPTGRDTRRTGELFF
DNA: TGTGCCAGTCCGACAGGCCGCGACACGAGACGCACCGGGGAGCTGTTTTTT

size: NA
J: TRBJ1-1
V: TRBV5-1
D: TRBD1
CDR3: CASSIWDSNTEAFF
DNA: TGCGCCAGCAGCATATGGGACAGCAACACTGAAGCTTTCTTT

size: NA
J: TRBJ1-2
V: TRBV29-1
D: NA
CDR3: CSVEGPGYTF
DNA: TGCAGCGTTGAAGGCCCGGGCTACACCTTC

size: few
J: TRBJ2-1
V: TRBV28
D: TRBD1
CDR3: CASRPGGSTYNEQFF
DNA: TGTGCCAGCAGACCAGGGGGCTCGACCTACAATGAGCAGTTCTTC

size: NA
J: TRBJ1-5
V: TRBV2
D: NA
CDR3: CACRQAGNSNQPQHF
DNA: TGTGCCTGTAGACAGGCGGGGAATAGCAATCAGCCCCAGCATTTT

size: NA
J: TRBJ1-4
V: TRBV28
D: NA
CDR3: CASSLGGLGFMAEKLFF
DNA: TGTGCCAGCAGTTTAGGGGGTTTGGGCTTCATGGCCGAAAAACTGTTTTTT

size: NA
J: TRBJ2-2
V: TRBV5-4
D: TRBD1
CDR3: CASSLSRGSTGELFF
DNA: TGTGCCAGCAGCTTGAGCAGGGGGAGCACCGGGGAGCTGTTTTTT

size: few
J: TRBJ1-5
V: TRBV19
D: TRBD1
CDR3: CASSRQGALVDQPQHF
DNA: TGTGCCAGTAGTCGGCAGGGGGCCCTGGTTGATCAGCCCCAGCATTTT

size: NA
J: TRBJ1-4
V: TRBV5-4
D: NA
CDR3: CASSLHTGAGEKLFF
DNA: TGTGCCAGCAGCTTGCACACGGGGGCGGGTGAAAAACTGTTTTTT

size: once
J: TRBJ1-3
V: TRBV4-1
D: TRBD1
CDR3: CASSLDRAAGNTIYF
DNA: TGCGCCAGCAGCTTGGACAGGGCGGCTGGAAACACCATATATTTT

size: NA
J: TRBJ2-5
V: TRBV11-2
D: NA
CDR3: CASSRDGQETQYF
DNA: TGTGCCAGCAGCCGGGACGGCCAAGAGACCCAGTACTTC

size: NA
J: TRBJ2-3
V: TRBV5-1
D: NA
CDR3: CASRVDSTDTQYF
DNA: TGCGCCAGCAGGGTGGACAGCACAGATACGCAGTATTTT

size: NA
J: TRBJ1-1
V: TRBV7-9
D: NA
CDR3: CASSGDVNTEAFF
DNA: TGTGCCAGCAGCGGGGACGTGAACACTGAAGCTTTCTTT

size: NA
J: TRBJ2-1
V: TRBV9
D: NA
CDR3: CASSVETGRLYNEQFF
DNA: TGTGCCAGCAGCGTAGAAACAGGTCGGCTTTACAATGAGCAGTTCTTC

size: NA
J: TRBJ2-1
V: TRBV12-5
D: NA
CDR3: CASGASGSYNEQFF
DNA: TGTGCTAGTGGGGCCTCTGGGTCCTACAATGAGCAGTTCTTC

size: NA
J: TRBJ2-5
V: TRBV5-1
D: NA
CDR3: CASRERQAQETQYF
DNA: TGCGCCAGCAGGGAAAGACAGGCCCAAGAGACCCAGTACTTC

size: NA
J: TRBJ2-1
V: TRBV7-8
D: NA
CDR3: CASSLVGGVPLGEQFF
DNA: TGTGCCAGCAGCTTAGTAGGTGGGGTACCGTTAGGGGAGCAGTTCTTC

size: NA
J: TRBJ1-1
V: TRBV7-2
D: NA
CDR3: CASSPYKTNTEAFF
DNA: TGTGCCAGCAGCCCCTACAAGACGAACACTGAAGCTTTCTTT

size: NA
J: TRBJ2-2
V: TRBV19
D: NA
CDR3: CASRTTGTGELFF
DNA: TGTGCCAGTAGGACCACAGGGACCGGGGAGCTGTTTTTT

size: NA
J: TRBJ1-2
V: TRBV7-8
D: NA
CDR3: CASSSRGESGYTF
DNA: TGTGCCAGCAGCTCTAGGGGGGAGTCTGGCTACACCTTC

size: NA
J: TRBJ1-1
V: TRBV29-1
D: TRBD1
CDR3: CSVTGQGGDTEAFF
DNA: TGCAGCGTGACCGGACAGGGAGGGGACACTGAAGCTTTCTTT

size: few
J: TRBJ1-2
V: TRBV7-2
D: NA
CDR3: CASSRHGGGIYGYTF
DNA: TGTGCCAGCAGCCGTCATGGGGGGGGTATCTATGGCTACACCTTC